These T cell receptor beta chains were read from a single sample in a study of PD-1 blockade in classical Hodgkin lymphoma. Repertoires were generated with immunoSEQ multiplex PCR, while TCRdb's copy carries only in-frame clones and drops some. This sample yields about 20,000 clones, of which about 93% are seen a single time; 6.5% to 8.5% belongs to the top ten. Sequencing was carried out using peripheral blood mononuclear cells (PBMCs). The receptor set was obtained from a human donor with classical Hodgkin lymphoma. Each CDR3 is given with its conserved first and last residue.

TRBV19	TRBJ1-3	CASLQNPSSGNTIYF
TRBV7-9	TRBJ2-7	CASSPGTNPSEQYF
TRBV2	TRBJ2-7	CASRDDRLLGVGRSYEQYF
TRBV7-2	TRBJ1-2	CASSLAGAYGYTF
TRBV28	TRBJ2-1	CASSLGGRTWIDEQFF
TRBV5-6	TRBJ2-5	CASSLEGAGVGGETQYF
TRBV5-7	TRBJ2-3	CASSFQRGTDTQYF
TRBV25-1	TRBJ1-5	CASSESSGSYSNQPQHF
TRBV28	TRBJ1-5	CASSLLGSSNQPQHF
TRBV4-1	TRBJ2-1	CASSQVGEQFF
TRBV4-1	TRBJ2-1	CASSPTASAYNEQFF
TRBV6-4	TRBJ2-3	CASSAAGEGADTQYF
TRBV6-1	TRBJ1-1	CASSDLTYRVVGAFF
TRBV7-9	TRBJ2-7	CASSSQRGTYEQYF
TRBV6-5	TRBJ2-7	CASSYRGEAYEQYF
TRBV7-3	TRBJ2-5	CASSLSPREGRETQYF
TRBV25-1	TRBJ2-1	CASGPGLNYNEQFF